The T cell receptor beta chain under discussion was sequenced for a study of blood T cell repertoires in COVID-19. The method was immunoSEQ multiplex PCR; TCRdb's version includes in-frame clones alone and lacks a portion of them. This sample yields roughly 140,000 clones, of which approximately 80% are seen a single time; 7% to 9% belongs to the top ten. Germline V lookup: CDR1 SGHNT, CDR2 YYREEE (reference sequence). V shed 4 bases and J shed 4 bases, with 14 bases lying between them. The CDR3 totals 14 residues. The material sequenced was peripheral blood. The chain joins TRBV5-4 to TRBJ1-2; perhaps TRBD1 as D (5 bases). The source of this sequence is a human donor with acute or convalescent COVID-19. The donor label of this sample is uncertain. The CDR3 region has the DNA TGTGCCAGCAGCATTGGACACGATTCCTATGGCTACACCTTC. As protein: CASSIGHDSYGYTF.